This is a list of T cell receptor beta chains from one sample in a study of T cell repertoires in cytomegalovirus infection. TCRdb analysed the reads with MiXCR anew, one entry per CDR3 protein. The sample contains 200,000 to 250,000 distinct CDR3 sequences, about 39% of which appear only once. Their antigens remain unidentified. The specimen was CD8+ T cells from cultured PBMCs, collected from culture after CMV antigen stimulation. These receptors were obtained from a human donor in good health (CMV status not recorded). Some clones in this sample may be carry-over from other donors' samples. The CDR3 runs from the conserved cysteine through the conserved F or W. Each record gives: D gene, CDR3 length, J gene, clone size, V gene, CDR3 protein, CDR3 DNA. D genes are given only for firm matches. Rows give clone size only sometimes, using once, few, many, or a class for an expanded clone.

TRBD2	20	TRBJ2-1	NA	TRBV28	CASSLRSGTSGRGSYNEQFF	TGTGCCAGCAGTTTACGCTCCGGGACTAGCGGGAGAGGCTCCTACAATGAGCAGTTCTTC
TRBD1	19	TRBJ2-5	NA	TRBV6-1	CASSYSLSLGTGVRETQYF	TGTGCCAGCAGTTACTCGTTGTCACTAGGGACAGGGGTTCGAGAGACCCAGTACTTC
TRBD2	16	TRBJ2-3	NA	TRBV4-1	CASSQETSGGTDTQYF	TGCGCCAGCAGCCAAGAGACTAGCGGGGGCACAGATACGCAGTATTTT
NA	12	TRBJ1-2	large	TRBV24-1	CATSALGSDYTF	TGTGCCACCAGTGCGCTAGGCAGTGACTACACCTTC
NA	15	TRBJ1-1	NA	TRBV2	CASSEERRPNTEAFF	TGTGCCAGCAGTGAAGAACGCCGGCCTAACACTGAAGCTTTCTTT
NA	16	TRBJ2-7	few	TRBV7-9	CASSLERGMSSYEQYF	TGTGCCAGCAGCTTAGAGAGGGGGATGAGCTCCTACGAGCAGTACTTC
NA	15	TRBJ1-1	few	TRBV28	CASSLYQGLNTEAFF	TGTGCCAGCAGTTTATACCAGGGGTTGAACACTGAAGCTTTCTTT
NA	17	TRBJ1-5	NA	TRBV27	CASSLSGVLLRNQPQHF	TGTGCCAGCAGTTTATCCGGGGTTTTGCTTAGAAATCAGCCCCAGCATTTT
TRBD2	15	TRBJ2-5	NA	TRBV28	CASSFREDGAETQYF	TGTGCCAGCAGTTTCCGGGAGGACGGCGCAGAGACCCAGTACTTC
NA	16	TRBJ2-5	few	TRBV12-3/TRBV12-4	CASSLSRADQKETQYF	TGTGCCAGCAGTTTAAGTCGGGCAGACCAGAAAGAGACCCAGTACTTC
TRBD1	16	TRBJ1-3	NA	TRBV6-1	CASSNPGQSSGNTIYF	TGTGCCAGCAGTAATCCGGGACAGAGCTCTGGAAACACCATATATTTT
TRBD2	14	TRBJ2-2	few	TRBV6-1	CAGAGTSGGRELFF	TGTGCCGGGGCCGGGACTAGCGGAGGCCGGGAGCTGTTTTTT
NA	18	TRBJ1-2	many	TRBV6-5	CASRRGVQGSGLSDGYTF	TGTGCCAGCAGGAGGGGTGTACAGGGTTCCGGTCTCTCAGATGGCTACACCTTC
NA	13	TRBJ1-1	few	TRBV19	CASTLLGYTEAFF	TGTGCCAGTACCCTGCTGGGGTACACTGAAGCTTTCTTT
NA	14	TRBJ2-1	once	TRBV6-5	CASTQGTSYNEQFF	TGTGCCAGCACCCAGGGGACATCCTACAATGAGCAGTTCTTC
NA	12	TRBJ2-1	few	TRBV7-9	CASSRGVPEQFF	TGTGCCAGCAGTCGGGGAGTACCTGAGCAGTTCTTC
TRBD1	16	TRBJ2-7	few	TRBV7-6	CASSLGAGDRSYEQYF	TGTGCCAGCAGCTTAGGGGCCGGGGACAGATCCTACGAGCAGTACTTC
NA	14	TRBJ2-7	NA	TRBV10-3	CAISESPGDYEQYF	TGTGCCATCAGTGAGTCGCCAGGCGACTACGAGCAGTACTTC
NA	15	TRBJ2-5	many	TRBV4-2	CASSQEGREDATQYF	TGTGCCAGCAGCCAAGAAGGCAGAGAGGATGCGACCCAGTACTTC
NA	11	TRBJ2-7	NA	TRBV27	CASSRGLEQYF	TGTGCCAGCAGCCGGGGTCTCGAGCAGTACTTC
TRBD1	17	TRBJ2-7	few	TRBV24-1	CATSDGGQGESSYEQYF	TGTGCCACCAGTGATGGAGGACAGGGGGAAAGCTCCTACGAGCAGTACTTC
NA	12	TRBJ2-3	NA	TRBV24-1	CATSVCLSKQYF	TGTGCCACCAGTGTGTGCCTGTCGAAGCAGTATTTT
TRBD1	20	TRBJ1-1	NA	TRBV29-1	CSVDSRGALRQGVLNTEAFF	TGCAGCGTTGATTCCCGGGGCGCCCTGAGGCAGGGGGTATTGAACACTGAAGCTTTCTTT
TRBD2	19	TRBJ2-1	NA	TRBV28	CAADRLVYSAGGPYNEQFF	TGTGCCGCGGACAGGCTCGTTTACTCAGCGGGAGGGCCGTACAATGAGCAGTTCTTC
TRBD1	17	TRBJ1-2	few	TRBV15	CATSRAAEQGARDGYTF	TGTGCCACCAGCAGAGCCGCCGAACAGGGGGCGCGTGACGGCTACACCTTC
TRBD2	17	TRBJ2-1	NA	TRBV4-1	CASSQDLLAGGHNEQFF	TGCGCCAGCAGCCAAGATCTTCTAGCGGGGGGGCACAATGAGCAGTTCTTC
NA	13	TRBJ1-2	NA	TRBV27	CASSLSGPLGYTF	TGTGCCAGCAGTTTATCTGGGCCGTTAGGCTACACCTTC
NA	15	TRBJ2-3	few	TRBV28	CASSFEGSRTDTQYF	TGTGCCAGCAGTTTCGAGGGGAGTAGAACAGATACGCAGTATTTT
NA	14	TRBJ1-2	NA	TRBV10-3	CAIQPRGGPYGYTF	TGTGCCATCCAGCCCCGGGGCGGCCCATATGGCTACACCTTC
NA	14	TRBJ2-5	NA	TRBV7-6	CASSLGGPQETQYF	TGTGCCAGCAGCCTCGGAGGCCCCCAAGAGACCCAGTACTTC
NA	11	TRBJ2-7	few	TRBV29-1	CSVVLAYEQYF	TGCAGCGTTGTCCTAGCCTACGAGCAGTACTTC